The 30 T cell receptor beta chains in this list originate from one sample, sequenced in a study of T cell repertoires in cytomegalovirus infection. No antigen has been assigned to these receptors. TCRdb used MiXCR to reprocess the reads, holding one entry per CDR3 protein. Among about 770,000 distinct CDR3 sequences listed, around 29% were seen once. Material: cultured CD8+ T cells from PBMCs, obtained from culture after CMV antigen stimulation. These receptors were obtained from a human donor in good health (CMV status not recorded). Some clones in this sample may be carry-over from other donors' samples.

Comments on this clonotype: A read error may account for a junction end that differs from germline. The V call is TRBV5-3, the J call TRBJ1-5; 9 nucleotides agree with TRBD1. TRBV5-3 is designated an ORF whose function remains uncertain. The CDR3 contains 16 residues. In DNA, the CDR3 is TGTGCCAGCAGCTTGGGAACAGGGGGCTGGAATCAGCCCCAGCATTTT. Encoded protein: CASSLGTGGWNQPQHF.

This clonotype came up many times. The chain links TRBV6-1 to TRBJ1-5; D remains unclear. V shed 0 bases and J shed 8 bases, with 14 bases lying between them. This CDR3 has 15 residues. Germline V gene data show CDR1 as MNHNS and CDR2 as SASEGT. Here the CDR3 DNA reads TGTGCCAGCAGTGAAGCGGGCCGAAATAAGGAGCCCCAGCATTTT. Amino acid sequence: CASSEAGRNKEPQHF.

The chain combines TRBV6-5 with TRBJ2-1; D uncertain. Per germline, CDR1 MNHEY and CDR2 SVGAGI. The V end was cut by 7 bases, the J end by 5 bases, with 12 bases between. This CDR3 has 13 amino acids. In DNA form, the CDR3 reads TGTGCCAGCATCTCTGCCTACGACAATGAGCAGTTCTTC. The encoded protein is CASISAYDNEQFF.

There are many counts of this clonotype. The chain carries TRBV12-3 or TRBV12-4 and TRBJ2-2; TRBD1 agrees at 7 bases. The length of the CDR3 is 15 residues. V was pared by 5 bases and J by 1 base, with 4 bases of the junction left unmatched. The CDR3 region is CASSPRTGNTGELFF. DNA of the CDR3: TGTGCCAGCAGTCCCCGGACAGGGAACACCGGGGAGCTGTTTTTT.

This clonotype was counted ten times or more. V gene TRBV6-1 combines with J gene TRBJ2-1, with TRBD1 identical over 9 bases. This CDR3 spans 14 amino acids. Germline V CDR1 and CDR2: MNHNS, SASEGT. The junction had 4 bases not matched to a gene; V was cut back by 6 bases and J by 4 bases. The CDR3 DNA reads TGTGCCAGCAGCCTACAGGGGGCTTACAATGAGCAGTTCTTC. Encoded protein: CASSLQGAYNEQFF.

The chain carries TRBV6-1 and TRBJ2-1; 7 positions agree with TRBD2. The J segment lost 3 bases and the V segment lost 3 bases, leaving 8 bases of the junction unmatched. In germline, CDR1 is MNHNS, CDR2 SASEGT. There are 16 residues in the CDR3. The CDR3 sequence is CASSEGWGGFYNEQFF. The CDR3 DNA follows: TGTGCCAGCAGTGAGGGGTGGGGGGGATTCTACAATGAGCAGTTCTTC.

DNA of the CDR3: TGTGCCAGCAGCTTGGCCTTCAGGGCACCCTACGAGCAGTACTTC. This sequence encodes CASSLAFRAPYEQYF. The J gene is TRBJ2-7, the V gene TRBV5-6; perhaps TRBD1 as D (5 bases). The germline V gene encodes CDR1 SGHDT and CDR2 YYEEEE. V lost 0 bases and J lost 2, with 12 bases in between. The CDR3 covers 15 residues.

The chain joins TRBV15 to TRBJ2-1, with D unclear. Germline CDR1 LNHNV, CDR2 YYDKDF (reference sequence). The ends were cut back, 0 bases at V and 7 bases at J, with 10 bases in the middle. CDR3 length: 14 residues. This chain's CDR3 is CATSRDKSGNEQFF. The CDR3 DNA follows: TGTGCCACCAGCAGAGATAAGTCAGGAAATGAGCAGTTCTTC.

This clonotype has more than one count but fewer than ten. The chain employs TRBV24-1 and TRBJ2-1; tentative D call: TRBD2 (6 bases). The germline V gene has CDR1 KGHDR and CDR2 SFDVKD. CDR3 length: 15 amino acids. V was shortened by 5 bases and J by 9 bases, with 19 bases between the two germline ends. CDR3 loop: CATSARSSELAEQFF. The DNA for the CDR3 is TGTGCCACCAGTGCCCGTTCTAGCGAATTGGCTGAGCAGTTCTTC.

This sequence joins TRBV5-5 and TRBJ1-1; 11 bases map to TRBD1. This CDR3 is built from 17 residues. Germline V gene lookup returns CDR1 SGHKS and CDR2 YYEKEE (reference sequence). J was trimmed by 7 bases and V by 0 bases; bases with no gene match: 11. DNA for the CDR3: TGTGCCAGCAGCTTGGAAGGGACAGGGGGATGGTTTGGTGAAGCTTTCTTT. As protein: CASSLEGTGGWFGEAFF. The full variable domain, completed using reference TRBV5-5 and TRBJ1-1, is DAGVTQSPTHLIKTRGQQVTLRCSPISGHKSVSWYQQVLGQGPQFIFQYYEKEERGRGNFPDRFSARQFPNYSSELNVNALLLGDSALYLCASSLEGTGGWFGEAFFGQGTRLTVV.

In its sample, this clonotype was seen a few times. This CDR3 is CASSVFTTGADTGELFF. CDR3 DNA: TGTGCCAGCAGCGTATTTACGACAGGGGCGGACACCGGGGAGCTGTTTTTT. The chain employs TRBV9 and TRBJ2-2, with 8 bases aligning to TRBD1. Germline V lookup: CDR1 SGDLS, CDR2 YYNGEE. The ends lost 1 base at V and 3 bases at J; junction bases unmatched: 8. The CDR3 is 17 residues long.

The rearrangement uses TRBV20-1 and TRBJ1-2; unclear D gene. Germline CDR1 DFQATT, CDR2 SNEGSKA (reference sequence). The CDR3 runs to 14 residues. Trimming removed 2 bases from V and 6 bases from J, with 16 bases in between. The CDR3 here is CSARTARWIDGYTF. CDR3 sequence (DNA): TGCAGTGCTAGAACCGCTAGGTGGATCGATGGCTACACCTTC.

The CDR3 loop is CASSATSRNEQYF. CDR3 sequence (DNA): TGTGCCAGCAGTGCCACCTCCAGGAACGAGCAGTACTTC. The V and J genes are TRBV6-2 or TRBV6-3 and TRBJ2-7; D unresolved. The CDR3 consists of 13 residues. Germline loops: CDR1 MNHEY, CDR2 SVGEGT. The V gene lost 5 bases and the J gene lost 5 bases, with 13 bases spanning the gap.

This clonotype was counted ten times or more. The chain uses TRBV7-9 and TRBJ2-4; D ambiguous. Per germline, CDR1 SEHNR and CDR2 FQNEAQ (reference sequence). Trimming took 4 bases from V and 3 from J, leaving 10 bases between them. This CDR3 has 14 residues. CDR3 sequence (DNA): TGTGCCAGCAGCTCATCAGCGAGCAAAAACATTCAGTACTTC. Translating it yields CASSSSASKNIQYF.

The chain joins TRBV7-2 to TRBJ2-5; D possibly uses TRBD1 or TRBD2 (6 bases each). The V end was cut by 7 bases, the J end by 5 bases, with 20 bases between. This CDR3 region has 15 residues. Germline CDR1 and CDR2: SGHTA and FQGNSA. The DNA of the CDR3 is TGTGCCAGCACTCGATTGGGGGGCTTAGGGGAGACCCAGTACTTC. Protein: CASTRLGGLGETQYF.

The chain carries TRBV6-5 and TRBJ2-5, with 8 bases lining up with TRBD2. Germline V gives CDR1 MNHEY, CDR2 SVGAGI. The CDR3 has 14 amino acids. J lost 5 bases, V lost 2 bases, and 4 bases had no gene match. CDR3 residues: CASSYPGGGETQYF. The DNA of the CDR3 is TGTGCCAGCAGTTACCCCGGGGGGGGGGAGACCCAGTACTTC.

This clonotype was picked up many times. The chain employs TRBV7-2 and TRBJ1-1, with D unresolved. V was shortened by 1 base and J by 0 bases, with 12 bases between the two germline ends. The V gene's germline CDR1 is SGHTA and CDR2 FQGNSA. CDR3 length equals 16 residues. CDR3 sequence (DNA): TGTGCCAGCAGCTTAGGATATAAGAGGCTGAACACTGAAGCTTTCTTT. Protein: CASSLGYKRLNTEAFF. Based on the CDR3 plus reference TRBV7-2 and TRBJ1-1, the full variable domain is GAGVSQSPSNKVTEKGKDVELRCDPISGHTALYWYRQSLGQGLEFLIYFQGNSAPDKSGLPSDRFSAERTGGSVSTLTIQRTQQEDSAVYLCASSLGYKRLNTEAFFGQGTRLTVV.

CDR3 nucleotide sequence: TGTGCCAGCAGCGTTGGCGGGACAGTAAATCAGCCCCAGCATTTT. Protein sequence: CASSVGGTVNQPQHF. The chain is built from TRBV5-6 and TRBJ1-5; 7 bases align to TRBD1. This CDR3 is built from 15 residues. The trim removed 4 bases at V and 4 bases at J, leaving 8 bases unmatched. Germline V CDR1 and CDR2: SGHDT, YYEEEE.

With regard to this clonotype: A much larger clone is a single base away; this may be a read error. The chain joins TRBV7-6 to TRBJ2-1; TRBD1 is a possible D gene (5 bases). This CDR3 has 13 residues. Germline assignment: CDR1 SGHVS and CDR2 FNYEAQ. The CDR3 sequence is CASSSSGRDEQSF. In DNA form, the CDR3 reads TGTGCCAGCAGCTCATCCGGCAGGGATGAGCAGTCCTTC.

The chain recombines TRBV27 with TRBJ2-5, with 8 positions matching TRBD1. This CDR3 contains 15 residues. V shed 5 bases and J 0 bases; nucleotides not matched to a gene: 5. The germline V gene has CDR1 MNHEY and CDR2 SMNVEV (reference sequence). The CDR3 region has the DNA TGTGCCAGCAGTCTCCGGGACAGGTACCAAGAGACCCAGTACTTC. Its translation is CASSLRDRYQETQYF.

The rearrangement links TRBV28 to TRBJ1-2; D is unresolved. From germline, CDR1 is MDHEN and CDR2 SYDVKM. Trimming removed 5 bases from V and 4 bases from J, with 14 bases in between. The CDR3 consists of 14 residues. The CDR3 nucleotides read TGTGCCAGCAGTCCCACCCAGGTCCTCTATGGCTACACCTTC. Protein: CASSPTQVLYGYTF.

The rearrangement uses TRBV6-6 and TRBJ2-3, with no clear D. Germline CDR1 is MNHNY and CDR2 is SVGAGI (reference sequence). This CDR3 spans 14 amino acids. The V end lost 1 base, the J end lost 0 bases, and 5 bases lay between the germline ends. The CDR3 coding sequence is TGTGCCAGCAGTTACTTCCCTAGCACAGATACGCAGTATTTT. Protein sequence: CASSYFPSTDTQYF.

As DNA, the CDR3 is TGTGCCAGCAGTGATGGCCGGTTCGGCTCCCCCTACGAGCAGTACTTC. Translated, it gives CASSDGRFGSPYEQYF. The chain combines TRBV5-6 with TRBJ2-7; D is unclear. Trimming took off 5 bases at V and 2 bases at J, with 20 bases between the two ends. Germline V lookup: CDR1 SGHDT, CDR2 YYEEEE. There are 16 residues in the CDR3.

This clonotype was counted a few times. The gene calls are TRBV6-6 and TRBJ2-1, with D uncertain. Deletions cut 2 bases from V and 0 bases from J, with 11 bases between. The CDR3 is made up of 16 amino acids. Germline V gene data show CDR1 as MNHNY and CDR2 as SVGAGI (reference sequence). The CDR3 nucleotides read TGTGCCAGCAGTTACCTACACCTGAGCTCCTACAATGAGCAGTTCTTC. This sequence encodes CASSYLHLSSYNEQFF.

The CDR3 coding sequence is TGTGCCAGCACCCTGGGGAATTCACCCCTCCACTTT. Translation: CASTLGNSPLHF. The rearrangement joins TRBV7-9 to TRBJ1-6; D not certain. The CDR3 contains 12 residues. Germline CDR1 SEHNR, CDR2 FQNEAQ (reference sequence). V was clipped by 7 bases and J by 7 bases, with 8 bases between them. The variable domain in full, with the rest retrieved from reference TRBV7-9 and TRBJ1-6, is DTGVSQNPRHKITKRGQNVTFRCDPISEHNRLYWYRQTLGQGPEFLTYFQNEAQLEKSRLLSDRFSAERPKGSFSTLEIQRTEQGDSAMYLCASTLGNSPLHFGNGTRLTVT.

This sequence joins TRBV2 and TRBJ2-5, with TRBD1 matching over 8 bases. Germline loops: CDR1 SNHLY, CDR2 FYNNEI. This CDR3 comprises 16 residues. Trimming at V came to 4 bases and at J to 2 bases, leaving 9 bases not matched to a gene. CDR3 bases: TGTGCCAGCAGTGGGGAAGACAGGGGTCGTCAAGAGACCCAGTACTTC. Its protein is CASSGEDRGRQETQYF.

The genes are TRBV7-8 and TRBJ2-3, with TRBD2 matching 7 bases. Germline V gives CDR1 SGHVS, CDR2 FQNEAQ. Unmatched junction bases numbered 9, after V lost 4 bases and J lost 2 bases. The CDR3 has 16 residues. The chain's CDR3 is CASSSNPAGNTDTQYF. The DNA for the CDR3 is TGTGCCAGCAGCTCCAATCCAGCGGGGAACACAGATACGCAGTATTTT.

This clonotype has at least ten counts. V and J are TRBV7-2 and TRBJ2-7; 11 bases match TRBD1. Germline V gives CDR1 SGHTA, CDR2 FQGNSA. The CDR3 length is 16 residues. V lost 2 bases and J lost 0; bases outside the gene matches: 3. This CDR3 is CASSLPGTGGSYEQYV. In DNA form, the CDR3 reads TGTGCCAGCAGCTTACCAGGGACAGGGGGCTCCTACGAGCAGTACGTC.

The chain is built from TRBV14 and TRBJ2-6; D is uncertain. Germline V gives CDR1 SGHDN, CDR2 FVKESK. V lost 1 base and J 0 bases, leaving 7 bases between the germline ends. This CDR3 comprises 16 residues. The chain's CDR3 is CASSQAPDSGANVLTF. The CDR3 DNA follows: TGTGCCAGCAGCCAAGCTCCCGACTCTGGGGCCAACGTCCTGACTTTC.

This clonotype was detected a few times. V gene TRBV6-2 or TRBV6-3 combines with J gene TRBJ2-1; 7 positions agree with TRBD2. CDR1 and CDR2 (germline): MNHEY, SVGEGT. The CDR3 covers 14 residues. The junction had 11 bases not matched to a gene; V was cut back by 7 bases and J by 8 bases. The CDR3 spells CASTSGRALDEQFF. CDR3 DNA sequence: TGTGCCAGCACTAGCGGACGGGCCCTAGATGAGCAGTTCTTC.